This TCR beta chain was found in a study of blood T cell repertoires in COVID-19. Study as a whole: Acute-phase and convalescent COVID-19 samples originated in the United States, Italy and Spain. Sources were T cells, B-cell-depleted T cells, or PBMCs; the material itself was cDNA or gDNA.

Per the germline V gene, CDR1 is MNHEY and CDR2 is SVGAGI. Trimming removed 6 bases from V and 1 base from J, with 10 bases in between. The CDR3 is 15 amino acids. Authors' processing steps: Amplification with reference gene primers provided the estimates of nucleated cell counts. Generated by immunoSEQ multiplex PCR, the TCRdb table keeps only in-frame clones and is missing some. From that table come the V and J calls and clone size; the DNA was used to work out D and trimming. Here the sample spans fewer than 30,000 clones, more than 65% being singletons. Sequenced material: peripheral blood. The sequence derives from a woman aged 55-69 years with acute or convalescent COVID-19. The chain employs TRBV6-5 and TRBJ1-6, with D unresolved. In nucleotides, the CDR3 is TGTGCCAGCAGCCCATCTAGATCCTATAATTCACCCCTCCACTTT. Its protein is CASSPSRSYNSPLHF.